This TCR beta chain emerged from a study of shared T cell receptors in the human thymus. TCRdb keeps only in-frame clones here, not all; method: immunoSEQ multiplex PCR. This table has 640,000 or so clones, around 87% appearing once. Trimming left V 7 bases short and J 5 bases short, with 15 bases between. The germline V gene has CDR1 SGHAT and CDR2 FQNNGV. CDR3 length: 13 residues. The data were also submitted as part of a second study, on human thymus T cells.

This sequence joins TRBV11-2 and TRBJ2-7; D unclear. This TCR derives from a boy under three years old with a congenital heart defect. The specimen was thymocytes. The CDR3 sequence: CASIRHLTDEQYF. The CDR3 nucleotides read TGTGCCAGCATCCGTCACCTCACAGACGAGCAGTACTTC.